Given below is one T cell receptor beta chain in context. This CDR3 has 18 amino acids. CDR1 and CDR2 (germline): SGHRS, YFSETQ. J was trimmed by 1 base and V by 3 bases; bases with no gene match: 5. This sample is part of a study of Ad26.COV2.S vaccination and SARS-CoV-2 variants. TCRdb's table, derived via immunoSEQ multiplex PCR, lists solely in-frame clones and lacks some. The sample holds around 450,000 clones, around 87% seen once. Treatment here: some 20 received Ad26.COV2.S at low or high dose, single or two shots; several received placebo; per-sample allocation not given. Following the first vaccine or placebo injection, samples were taken on day 63.

Material: peripheral blood, obtained in a trial of Ad26.COV2.S vaccine versus placebo. The chain has TRBV5-1 and TRBJ2-6, with 12 nucleotides matching TRBD1. The origin of this receptor is a person between 18 and 65 years old who received the Ad26.COV2.S COVID-19 vaccine or a placebo. The CDR3, as DNA: TGCGCCAGCAGCTCCCGGGGACAGGGGGCTTCTGGGGCCAACGTCCTGACTTTC. It specifies CASSSRGQGASGANVLTF. Full variable domain (rest looked up from reference TRBV5-1 and TRBJ2-6): KAGVTQTPRYLIKTRGQQVTLSCSPISGHRSVSWYQQTPGQGLQFLFEYFSETQRNKGNFPGRFSGRQFSNSRSEMNVSTLELGDSALYLCASSSRGQGASGANVLTFGAGSRLTVL.